Below, 8 T cell receptor beta chains from the same sample are listed, as sequenced in a study of spatial heterogeneity in lung cancer. One entry per CDR3 protein results from TCRdb running MiXCR on the 5' RACE reads. The profile shows some 11,000 distinct CDR3 sequences, 3.5% to 4% of them singletons. Time point of the sample: sample taken at primary tumor resection. Unsorted tumor, nontumor lung tissue or cryopreserved PBMC supplied the whole RNA. This material consisted of normal lung tissue next to the tumor, taken at surgery. These receptors came from a male donor with early-stage non-small cell lung cancer.

This clonotype has ten or more counts. This beta chain is an unintended read in a library built for alpha chains; its size means little. The CDR3: CASSPPPTGLFTQPQHF. In nucleotides, the CDR3 is TGTGCCAGCAGCCCCCCCCCGACAGGGCTTTTTACTCAGCCCCAGCATTTT. V is TRBV7-3 and J is TRBJ1-5, with TRBD1 matching 7 bases. This CDR3 has 17 amino acids. Germline values: CDR1 SGHTA, CDR2 FQGTGA. V lost 5 bases to trimming and J lost 6 bases; unmatched junction nucleotides: 16.

To note about this clonotype: In a library made to pick up alpha chains, this beta chain is a stray read with a size that means little. The CDR3 protein is CASSPRGGARADTQYF. DNA of the CDR3: TGTGCCAGCAGTCCCAGGGGAGGGGCGCGTGCGGATACGCAGTATTTT. V and J are TRBV6-5 and TRBJ2-3; TRBD2 is a possible D gene (7 bases). This CDR3 has 16 amino acids. V was trimmed by 5 bases and J by 6 bases, leaving 21 bases between them. Germline CDR1 reads MNHEY; CDR2 reads SVGAGI.

This clonotype was detected many times. This beta chain is off target for a library built for alpha chains, so its abundance means little. This chain connects TRBV7-9 to TRBJ1-6; 7 nucleotides align to TRBD1. Germline V lookup: CDR1 SEHNR, CDR2 FQNEAQ (reference sequence). CDR3 length equals 14 residues. The V segment lost 5 bases and the J segment 6 bases; nucleotides outside the gene matches: 4. CDR3 bases: TGTGCCAGCAGCGGGGACAGCCCTAATTCACCCCTCCACTTT. Translated, it gives CASSGDSPNSPLHF.

There are many counts of this clonotype. Because this beta chain is a stray read in a library intended to capture alpha chains, its abundance should not be given much weight. The rearrangement joins TRBV30 to TRBJ2-7; D is unresolved. There are 14 residues in the CDR3. CDR1 and CDR2 (germline): GTSNPN, SVGIG (reference sequence). Trimming took 8 bases from V and 7 from J, leaving 24 bases between them. CDR3 DNA: TGTGCCGCAACCACCTGGGTGGAGACGGGTGAGCAGTACTTC. This gives the protein CAATTWVETGEQYF.

This clonotype has ten or more counts. The library was built for alpha chains, so this beta chain is an off-target read and its size means little. The rearrangement links TRBV29-1 to TRBJ2-1; maybe TRBD2 (5 bases). CDR1 is SQVTM, CDR2 ANQGSEA, per germline. There are 15 residues in the CDR3. Trimming pared 3 bases from V and 0 bases from J, leaving 12 bases between. The CDR3 is CSVERASSSYNEQFF. In DNA, the CDR3 is TGCAGCGTTGAGAGGGCTAGCAGCTCCTACAATGAGCAGTTCTTC.

In this sample, this clonotype is medium-sized (0.01 to 0.1%). This beta chain turned up in a library designed for alpha chains; as an off-target read, its abundance says little. The V gene is TRBV4-3, the J gene TRBJ1-5; D is ambiguous. This CDR3 spans 15 amino acids. Germline CDR1 and CDR2: LGHNA and YSLEER. Trimming shortened V by 4 bases and J by 1 base, and 11 bases separated the two germline ends. The CDR3 DNA reads as TGCGCCAGCAGCCCAACTTCCGGGAGCAATCAGCCCCAGCATTTT. This sequence encodes CASSPTSGSNQPQHF.

This clonotype was picked up many times. The library was prepared for alpha chains; this beta chain is a stray read, so its frequency means little. The rearrangement links TRBV7-6 to TRBJ2-7, with 9 bases identical to TRBD2. V gave up 2 bases and J gave up 3 bases; unmatched junction bases: 2. Germline V gene lookup returns CDR1 SGHVS and CDR2 FNYEAQ. CDR3 size: 14 residues. The CDR3 is CASSLNSGGYEQYF. CDR3 in DNA: TGTGCCAGCAGCTTAAATAGCGGGGGCTACGAGCAGTACTTC.

This clonotype is termed medium-sized. This beta chain was picked up by a library intended for alpha chains and is off target, so its count carries little meaning. This rearrangement joins TRBV3-1 to TRBJ2-2; D remains ambiguous. Germline V gives CDR1 LGHDT, CDR2 YNNKEL (reference sequence). V was pared by 1 base and J by 5 bases, with 8 bases between. There are 14 residues in the CDR3. The DNA for the CDR3 is TGTGCCAGCAGCCAAGCACGTAGAACCGGGGAGCTGTTTTTT. This gives the protein CASSQARRTGELFF.